This T cell receptor beta chain was captured by sequencing in a study of cytomegalovirus exposure and HLA in healthy donors listed by TCRdb under 2017. With respect to the entire study: An earlier analysis of some 600 of the donors reported approximately 300 Gb of sequence data and around 100 million unique TCR beta sequences obtained from roughly 180 million T cells. An early release that covered around 590 HLA-typed donors contained about 300 gigabases of sequencing data and tens of millions of unique TCR sequences. Among the approximately 400 genotyped donors, around 81% belonged to the genetic ancestry cluster associated with self-reported Caucasian donors. The study was designed to test whether signatures of past pathogen exposure could be identified by cataloging public T cell receptors. The study profiled the T cell repertoires of 550 to 700 subjects by immunosequencing and related them to cytomegalovirus serostatus. In addition to the first cohort of roughly 700 subjects, a separate validation cohort of 120 different subjects was used. High-throughput TCR immunosequencing, statistical association of individual TCRs with disease status, and machine learning were combined to predict cytomegalovirus infection status. In a later analysis, previously published TCR beta repertoires from about 670 donors were re-analyzed and high-resolution HLA genotyping was added so that TCR occurrence patterns could be studied. Rather than drawing on any new phenotypic data, the later analysis identified candidate immune exposures from TCR beta sequences and the way those sequences occurred across donors. In an earlier analysis of roughly 540 of the donors, high-throughput TCR beta sequencing was used to judge whether each TCR beta V gene segment behaved as functional or pseudogenic. Donor age, sex, ethnicity and CMV serostatus were compiled together with the repertoire data. In a later genetic analysis, genome-wide SNP genotypes for about 55% of the roughly 670 donors were used, and that subset was treated as a discovery cohort. Every discovery cohort repertoire had been produced on one sequencing platform. Both class I and class II loci were covered by HLA typing, at four-digit resolution. The number of donors typed differed by locus, with 629-630 for A, B, C, DRB1 and DQB1, 522 for DQA1, 606 for DPA1, and around 430 for DPB1. Four to six DR-DQ haplotypes were handled as single units for association and clustering, since linkage in the cohort was strong. On average, around 240,000 unique TCR beta nucleotide sequences were sequenced per donor among 350 to 400 genotyped donors of the cohort, with 15% to 20% of those sequences being non-productive.

General conclusions and limits of the study: The classifier was reported to diagnose cytomegalovirus status with high specificity and sensitivity in both the original and validation cohorts. A total of 150 to 200 TCR beta chains were listed by the study as associated with cytomegalovirus. A later genetic analysis associated a missense DCLRE1C variant with V-gene and J-gene trimming of TCR beta chains, and an independent cohort replicated the association. CMV serostatus was the only immune exposure information available for the cohort. Compared with the approximately 700-donor mean, donors in an Asian-associated ancestry cluster had fewer N-insertions in productive TCRs, according to a later genetic analysis. Roughly 17 rarely observed V segments, including chromosome 9 orphons, were excluded from the earlier analysis of about 600 of the donors because counts were too low. Only TCR beta chains were sequenced in this cohort, and the absence of alpha or paired-chain data limited detectable features. A further reported finding was that TCR beta sequences accurately predicted the HLA-A and HLA-B alleles for most subjects in the first cohort. When HLA alleles, especially DR and DQ, strongly co-occurred, TCR associations were difficult to assign to individual alleles. According to a later analysis, TCR association rates differed among HLA loci, with DRB1 alleles showing the most associated TCRs and HLA-C alleles showing the fewest. A later analysis associated about 17,000 TCR beta sequences with specific HLA alleles at a false discovery rate of 0.05. In a later analysis, most CMV-associated TCR beta chains were found to appear HLA-restricted, with HLA associations seemingly driven largely by CMV exposure. Because HLA typing was unavailable for some donors at each locus, only the typed subset was used in association tests. A cluster of highly shared sequence variants was judged likely to be a technical artifact of the sequencing pipeline. Compared with equally common non-associated chains, HLA-associated TCR beta chains in a later analysis were more clonally expanded and had lower generation probabilities. The 87-base-pair reads could not distinguish some IMGT-functional V segments, including TRBV6-2 and TRBV6-3, so those segments were excluded. An earlier analysis of 587 of the donors showed that most TCR beta V segments appeared in productive rearrangements either about 90% or about 30% of the time, which broadly matched IMGT annotations. Several of the top co-occurrence clusters appeared to be linked to parvovirus B19, influenza, CMV and Epstein-Barr virus, according to a later analysis. The authors suggested that the approach could potentially be generalized to other disease states and immunological phenotypes. Presence/absence analyses assumed roughly uniform sequencing depth across donors, an assumption that may not hold. Most TCR sequences were seen in very few donors, while some public TCRs were found in many individuals. In vitro tests confirmed that a few of the cytomegalovirus-associated TCR beta chains recognize cytomegalovirus antigens. Linkage disequilibrium might explain the correlated functional status among segregating V segments, but an unknown experimental factor could not be excluded.

The library was produced with the immunoSEQ multiplex PCR assay. For the multiplex PCR, a mixture combining 60 forward primers for TCR Vbeta segments and 13 reverse primers for TCR Jbeta segments was used. The CDR3 region of rearranged TCR beta genes was amplified from genomic DNA with a multiplex PCR assay. The Illumina HiSeq System was used to sequence the amplified TCR beta libraries as 87-base-pair reads. In the authors' own workflow: A later analysis tallied tens of millions of unique TCR beta chains across the 550 to 850 repertoires, and some 12 million of those chains were shared by two or more donors. Raw reads were error-corrected and collapsed into unique sequences with a nearest-neighbor algorithm that merged closely related sequences to remove PCR and sequencing errors. Alignment of CDR3 sequences to IMGT reference sequences was used to assign V, D and J gene segments. For a sequence to be retained, a match of at least six nucleotides was required to both a V gene segment and a J gene segment. Rearrangements were classified as productive when the CDR3 lacked stop codons and remained in frame with V and J, and all other rearrangements were classified as non-productive. CDR3 was defined by IMGT convention, running from the second conserved V-encoded cysteine to the conserved J-encoded phenylalanine. In an earlier analysis of more than 550 of the donors, sequences lacking an unambiguous match to a single V gene segment were excluded. An earlier analysis of 587 of the donors classified V segments as functional when productive rearrangements were above 56.7% and as segregating when the standard deviation between donors was above 5%. A statistical classification framework was developed to diagnose cytomegalovirus status using the catalog of TCR beta chain sequences. In a later analysis, TCR nucleotide sequences were compared against IMGT/GENE-DB human TR gene sequences so that V and J genes could be assigned. The TCRdist pipeline was used in a later analysis to assign CDR3 sequences and most-parsimonious VDJ recombination scenarios. In a later analysis, every TCR beta chain was defined by the combination of its CDR3 amino acid sequence and its V-gene family, and reads without a unique V-gene family were dropped. A later analysis removed several hundred highly shared, low-generation-probability nucleotide sequences to deal with suspected cross-contamination and a sequencing artifact. For each public chain, a later analysis derived a clonal expansion index from normalized ranks of inferred template counts within each repertoire. In a later analysis, generation probabilities were computed using a VDJ recombination model fitted to out-of-frame rearrangements, and the results were checked against IGoR. Hypergeometric tests were used in a later analysis to score TCR-TCR, TCR-HLA and TCR-CMV co-occurrence, with a repertoire-size bias correction applied to the TCR pairs. In a later analysis, false discovery rates were estimated by permuting HLA or CMV assignments 20 times. In a later analysis, co-occurring TCRs were grouped with DBSCAN, and TCRdist sequence similarity was added when clustering was performed within HLA-allele-positive subsets. Repertoires with fewer than 30,000 or more than 120,000 public chains were left out of co-occurrence clustering, as were about 5 repertoires with anomalous nucleotide sharing. The source is immuneACCESS, and TCRdb retained only in-frame sequences with V and J called. Part of the clones is not carried over; for the studies checked, unresolved V genes explain less than half of this, and the remainder is unexplained. V, J and clone size are those of that table, while D and trimming were read from the DNA. In all, the sample holds about 120,000 clones, and 70% to 85% of those were seen once. 3.7% of the sample comes from the top ten.

The cohort was made up of under 800 healthy bone marrow donors. At the time of sampling, all cohort members were nominally healthy, though unrecorded immune exposures were likely present. Of the approximately 700 cohort members, 250 to 300 had positive CMV serostatus and 350 to 400 had negative CMV serostatus, and CMV serostatus was not recorded for the donor. Each donor provided a peripheral blood sample, and peripheral blood mononuclear cells were used for TCR beta sequencing. Genomic DNA was extracted from the blood cell samples with the Qiagen DNeasy Blood Extraction Kit. Spanning cysteine to phenylalanine, the CDR3 consists of 15 amino acids. The sequence is cut down to CDR3 DNA, 45 bases in frame from base 1. V lost 3 bases and J lost 2 bases; the stretch between them is 13 bases long. In the germline V gene, CDR1 corresponds to MNHEY and CDR2 to SVGAGI. A remark on this clone: Its antigen remains undetermined. It has no much larger one-base neighbor in the sample; base qualities were not kept.

This receptor was identified in a human donor in good health. Rearrangement joined TRBV6-5 to TRBJ1-2; possibly the D gene is TRBD1, per 6 matching bases. Sequenced: PBMCs. For the CDR3, the sequence is CASSYLTGKNYGYTF. In nucleotide form, the sequence is TGTGCCAGCAGTTATTTAACAGGGAAAAACTATGGCTACACCTTC.